The 11 T cell receptor beta chains listed next were all sequenced from one sample in a study of T-cell reconstitution after alpha-beta-depleted transplantation in children. The library targeted TCRbeta and was prepared with unique molecular identifiers. MiXCR was run by TCRdb on the PCR reads, yielding one entry per CDR3 protein. The table includes over 550,000 distinct CDR3 sequences, roughly a tenth detected once. Specimen: PBMCs from the stem cell graft donor, collected from the stem cell graft. The receptor source for this set is a human donor who donated a stem cell graft to a child with acute myeloid leukemia.

Many counts were recorded for this clonotype. The rearrangement joins TRBV20-1 to TRBJ2-1; D gene unclear. Germline assignment: CDR1 DFQATT and CDR2 SNEGSKA (reference sequence). This CDR3 comprises 12 residues. V was clipped by 1 base and J by 6 bases, with 7 bases between them. The CDR3 nucleotides are TGCAGTGCTAGAGGGGGAATCAATGAGCAGTTCTTC. Translated: CSARGGINEQFF.

V gene TRBV7-2 combines with J gene TRBJ2-7; 10 bases are a match to TRBD2. The trim removed 6 bases at V and 6 bases at J, leaving 11 bases unmatched. CDR1 and CDR2 (germline): SGHTA, FQGNSA. The CDR3 is made up of 15 amino acids. CDR3 DNA sequence: TGTGCCAGCAGTCCTCCCACTAGCGGGATCTCCGAGCAGTACTTC. Its protein product is CASSPPTSGISEQYF.

V is TRBV4-2 and J is TRBJ2-1, with 13 bases that match TRBD2. In germline, CDR1 is LGHNA, CDR2 YNFKEQ. This CDR3 contains 20 residues. V shed 1 base, J shed 0 bases, and the junction held 9 bases outside the gene matches. CDR3 in DNA: TGTGCCAGCAGCCAAGTAAGACTAGCGGGAGGACGGAGCTCCTACAATGAGCAGTTCTTC. As protein: CASSQVRLAGGRSSYNEQFF.

This chain links TRBV7-3 with TRBJ2-3, with 14 bases aligning to TRBD2. Germline CDR1 is SGHTA and CDR2 is FQGTGA. V lost 4 bases and J lost 6; bases outside the gene matches: 9. The CDR3 consists of 17 residues. CDR3 in amino acids: CASSSHGGLAGADTQYF. Written as DNA, the CDR3 is TGTGCCAGCAGCTCCCACGGGGGACTAGCGGGAGCTGATACGCAGTATTTT.

V and J are TRBV20-1 and TRBJ2-1; 10 bases fit TRBD1. Germline assignment: CDR1 DFQATT and CDR2 SNEGSKA (reference sequence). The V and J ends lost 5 bases and 7 bases, in that order; junction bases with no gene match: 11. The CDR3 is made up of 15 amino acids. CDR3 coding DNA: TGCAGTGCTGTCTTCCGGGACAGGGGTTTAAATGAGCAGTTCTTC. Protein sequence: CSAVFRDRGLNEQFF.

This clonotype was found a few times. The CDR3 bases are TGTGCCAGCAGCTTAGGTGGACTAGCGGGATCCTACAATGAGCAGTTCTTC. Translation gives CASSLGGLAGSYNEQFF. The chain has TRBV7-9 and TRBJ2-1; TRBD2 agrees at 12 bases. The germline gives CDR1 SEHNR, CDR2 FQNEAQ (reference sequence). The CDR3 runs to 17 residues. The V gene end was trimmed by 1 base and the J gene end by 1 base; junction bases not matched to a gene: 2.

The sample holds a few counts of this clonotype. The chain joins TRBV12-3 or TRBV12-4 to TRBJ2-1; 8 bases map to TRBD2. The junction had 10 bases not matched to a gene; V was cut back by 6 bases and J by 6 bases. The CDR3 sequence is 15 residues long. Here the CDR3 DNA reads TGTGCCAGCAGCGCCCAAGCGGGAGTTGTCAATGAGCAGTTCTTC. It specifies CASSAQAGVVNEQFF.

In this sample, this clonotype turned up many times. The gene calls are TRBV10-3 and TRBJ2-7; D unclear. The CDR3 runs to 11 residues. CDR1 is ENHRY, CDR2 SYGVKD, per germline. V was cut by 4 bases and J by 1 base, with 2 bases left in between. The CDR3 reads CAISGSYEQYF. The CDR3 nucleotides are TGTGCCATCAGTGGGTCCTACGAGCAGTACTTC.

This chain connects TRBV7-2 to TRBJ2-7; D is ambiguous. Germline CDR1 SGHTA, CDR2 FQGNSA. V was clipped by 1 base and J by 5 bases, with 12 bases between them. The CDR3 sequence is 14 residues long. CDR3 sequence reads: CASSLGGNVNEQYF. As DNA, the CDR3 is TGTGCCAGCAGCTTAGGGGGAAACGTCAACGAGCAGTACTTC.

Regarding this clonotype: No conserved phenylalanine or tryptophan is present at the end of the CDR3, so a read error is the likely explanation. The J gene is TRBJ2-1, the V gene TRBV20-1, with 9 bases that match TRBD2. The germline V gene has CDR1 DFQATT and CDR2 SNEGSKA (reference sequence). The trim removed 3 bases at V and 8 bases at J, leaving 11 bases unmatched. The CDR3 runs 15 residues. This CDR3 reads CSASEAGGRVDEQFV. The CDR3, as DNA: TGCAGTGCTAGTGAAGCGGGAGGACGGGTGGATGAGCAGTTCGTC.

The chain combines TRBV6-1 with TRBJ1-1, with D uncertain. CDR3 size: 12 residues. CDR1 and CDR2 from the germline V gene are MNHNS and SASEGT. The germline V and J ends were trimmed by 10 bases and 0 bases, with 9 bases remaining between them. CDR3 coding DNA: TGTGCCACGGCAGGTCTGAACACTGAAGCTTTCTTT. Translated: CATAGLNTEAFF.